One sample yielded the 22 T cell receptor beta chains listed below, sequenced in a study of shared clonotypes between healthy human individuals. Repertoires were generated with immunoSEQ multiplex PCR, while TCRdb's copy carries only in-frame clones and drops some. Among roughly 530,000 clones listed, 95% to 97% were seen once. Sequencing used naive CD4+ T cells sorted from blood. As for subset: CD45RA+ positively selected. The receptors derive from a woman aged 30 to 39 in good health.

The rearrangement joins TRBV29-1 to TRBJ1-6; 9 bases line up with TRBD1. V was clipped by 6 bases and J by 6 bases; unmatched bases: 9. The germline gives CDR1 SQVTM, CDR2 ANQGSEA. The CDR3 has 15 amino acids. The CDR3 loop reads CSVQATGGLNSPLHF. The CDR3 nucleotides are TGCAGCGTCCAGGCGACAGGGGGGCTTAATTCACCCCTCCACTTT.

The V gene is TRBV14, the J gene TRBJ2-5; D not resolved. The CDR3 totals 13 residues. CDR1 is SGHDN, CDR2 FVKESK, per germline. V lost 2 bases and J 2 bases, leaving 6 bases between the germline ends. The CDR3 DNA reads TGTGCCAGCAGCCAACTCGGACAAGAGACCCAGTACTTC. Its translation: CASSQLGQETQYF.

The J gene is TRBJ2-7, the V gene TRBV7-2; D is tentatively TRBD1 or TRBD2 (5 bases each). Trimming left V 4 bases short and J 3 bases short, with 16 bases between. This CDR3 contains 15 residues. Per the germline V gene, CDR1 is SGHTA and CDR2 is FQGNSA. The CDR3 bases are TGTGCCAGCAGCTCCTCCGGGACGAAGAACTACGAGCAGTACTTC. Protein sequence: CASSSSGTKNYEQYF. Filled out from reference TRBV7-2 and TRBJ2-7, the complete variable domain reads GAGVSQSPSNKVTEKGKDVELRCDPISGHTALYWYRQSLGQGLEFLIYFQGNSAPDKSGLPSDRFSAERTGGSVSTLTIQRTQQEDSAVYLCASSSSGTKNYEQYFGPGTRLTVT.

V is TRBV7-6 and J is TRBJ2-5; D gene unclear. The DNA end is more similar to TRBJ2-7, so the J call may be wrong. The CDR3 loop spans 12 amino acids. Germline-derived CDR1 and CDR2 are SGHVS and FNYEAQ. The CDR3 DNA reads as TGTGCCAGCAGCCCTACGGGCTACGAGCAGTACTTC. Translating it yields CASSPTGYEQYF.

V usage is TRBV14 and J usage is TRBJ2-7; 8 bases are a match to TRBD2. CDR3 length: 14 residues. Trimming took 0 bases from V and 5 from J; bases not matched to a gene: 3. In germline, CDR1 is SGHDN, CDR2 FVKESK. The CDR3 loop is CASSQDLLADEQYF. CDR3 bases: TGTGCCAGCAGCCAAGACCTACTAGCGGACGAGCAGTACTTC.

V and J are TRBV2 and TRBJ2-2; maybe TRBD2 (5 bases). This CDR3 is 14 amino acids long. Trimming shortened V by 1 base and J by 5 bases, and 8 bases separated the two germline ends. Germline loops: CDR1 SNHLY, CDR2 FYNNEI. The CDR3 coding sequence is TGTGCCAGCAGTGAAGTCCCGGGGACCGGGGAGCTGTTTTTT. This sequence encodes CASSEVPGTGELFF.

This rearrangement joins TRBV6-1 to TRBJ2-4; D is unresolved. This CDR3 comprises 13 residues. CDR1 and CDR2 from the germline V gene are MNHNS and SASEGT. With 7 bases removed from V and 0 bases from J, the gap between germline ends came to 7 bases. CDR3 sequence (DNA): TGTGCCAGCACCGGTCTAGCCAAAAACATTCAGTACTTC. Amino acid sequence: CASTGLAKNIQYF.

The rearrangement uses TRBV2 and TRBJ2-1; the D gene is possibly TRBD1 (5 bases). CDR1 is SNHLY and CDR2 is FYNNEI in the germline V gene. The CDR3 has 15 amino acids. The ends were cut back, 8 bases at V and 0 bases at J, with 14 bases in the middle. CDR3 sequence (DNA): TGTGCCAGCCTCCGGACATCTCTCTCCTACAATGAGCAGTTCTTC. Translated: CASLRTSLSYNEQFF.

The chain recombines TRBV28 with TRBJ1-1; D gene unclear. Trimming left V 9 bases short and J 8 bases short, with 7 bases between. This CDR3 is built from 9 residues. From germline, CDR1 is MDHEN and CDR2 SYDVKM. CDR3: CASAEEAFF. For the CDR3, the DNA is TGTGCCAGTGCCGAGGAAGCTTTCTTT.

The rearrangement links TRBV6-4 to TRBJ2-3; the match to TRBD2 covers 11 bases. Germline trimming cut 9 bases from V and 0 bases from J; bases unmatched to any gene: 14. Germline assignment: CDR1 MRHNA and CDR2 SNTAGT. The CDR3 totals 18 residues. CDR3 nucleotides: TGTGCCAGAACGACCGAAGAGGGACTAGCGGTAAGCACAGATACGCAGTATTTT. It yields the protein CARTTEEGLAVSTDTQYF.

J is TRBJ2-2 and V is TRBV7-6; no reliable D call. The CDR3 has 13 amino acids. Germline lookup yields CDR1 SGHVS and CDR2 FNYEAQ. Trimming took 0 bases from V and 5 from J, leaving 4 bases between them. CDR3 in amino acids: CASSLAGTGELFF. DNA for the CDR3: TGTGCCAGCAGCTTAGCGGGTACCGGGGAGCTGTTTTTT.

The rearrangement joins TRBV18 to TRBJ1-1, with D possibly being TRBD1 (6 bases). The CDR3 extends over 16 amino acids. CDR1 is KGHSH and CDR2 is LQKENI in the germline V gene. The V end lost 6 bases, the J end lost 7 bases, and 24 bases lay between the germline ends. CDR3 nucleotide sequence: TGTGCCAGCTCTACCCGGGGGGCGCGCGGAGTCTTTGAAGCTTTCTTT. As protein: CASSTRGARGVFEAFF.

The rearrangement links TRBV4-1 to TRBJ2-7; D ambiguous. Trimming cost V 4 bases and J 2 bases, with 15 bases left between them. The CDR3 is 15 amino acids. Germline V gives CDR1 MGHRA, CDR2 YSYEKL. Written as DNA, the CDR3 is TGCGCCAGCAGCCGCGCGGCCCGGGTTACCTACGAGCAGTACTTC. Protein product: CASSRAARVTYEQYF.

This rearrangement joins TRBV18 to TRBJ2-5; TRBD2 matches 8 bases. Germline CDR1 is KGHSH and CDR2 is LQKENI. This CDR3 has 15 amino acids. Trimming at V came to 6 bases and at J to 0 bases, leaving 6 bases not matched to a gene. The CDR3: CASSDSGMYQETQYF. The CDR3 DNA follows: TGTGCCAGCTCCGATAGCGGGATGTACCAAGAGACCCAGTACTTC.

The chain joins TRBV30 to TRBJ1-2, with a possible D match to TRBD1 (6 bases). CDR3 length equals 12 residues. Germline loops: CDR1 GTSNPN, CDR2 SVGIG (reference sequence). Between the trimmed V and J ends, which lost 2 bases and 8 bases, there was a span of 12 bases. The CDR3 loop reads CAWSKGGVGYTF. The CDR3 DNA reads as TGTGCCTGGAGTAAGGGGGGTGTCGGCTACACCTTC.

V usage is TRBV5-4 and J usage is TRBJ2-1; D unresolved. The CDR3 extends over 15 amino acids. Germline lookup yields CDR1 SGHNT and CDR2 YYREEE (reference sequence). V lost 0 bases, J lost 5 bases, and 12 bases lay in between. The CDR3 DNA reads TGTGCCAGCAGCTTGGGACTTCAGATCGACAATGAGCAGTTCTTC. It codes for CASSLGLQIDNEQFF.

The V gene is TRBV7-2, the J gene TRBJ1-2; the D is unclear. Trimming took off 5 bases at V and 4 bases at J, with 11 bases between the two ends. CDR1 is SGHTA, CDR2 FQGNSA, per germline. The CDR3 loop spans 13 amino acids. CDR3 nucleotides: TGTGCCAGCAGCCCGGGGAGGAGCTATGGCTACACCTTC. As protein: CASSPGRSYGYTF.

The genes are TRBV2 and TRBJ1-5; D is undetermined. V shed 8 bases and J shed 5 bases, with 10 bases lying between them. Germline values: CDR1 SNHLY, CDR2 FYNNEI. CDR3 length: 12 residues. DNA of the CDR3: TGTGCCAGCTGTCTTCAGGATCAGCCCCAGCATTTT. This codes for CASCLQDQPQHF.

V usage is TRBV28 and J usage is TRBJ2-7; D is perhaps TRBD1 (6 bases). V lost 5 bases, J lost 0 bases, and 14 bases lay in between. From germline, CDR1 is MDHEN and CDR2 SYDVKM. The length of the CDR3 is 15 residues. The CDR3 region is CASSGGGGTSYEQYF. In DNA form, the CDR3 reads TGTGCCAGCAGTGGGGGCGGCGGCACCTCCTACGAGCAGTACTTC.

In DNA, the CDR3 is TGTGCCAGCACCCGTGGACAGGGCTCCTACGAGCAGTACTTC. Protein: CASTRGQGSYEQYF. The chain recombines TRBV27 with TRBJ2-7; 8 bases match TRBD1. Trimming took 7 bases from V and 0 from J; bases not matched to a gene: 5. This CDR3 comprises 14 residues. Germline lookup yields CDR1 MNHEY and CDR2 SMNVEV (reference sequence).

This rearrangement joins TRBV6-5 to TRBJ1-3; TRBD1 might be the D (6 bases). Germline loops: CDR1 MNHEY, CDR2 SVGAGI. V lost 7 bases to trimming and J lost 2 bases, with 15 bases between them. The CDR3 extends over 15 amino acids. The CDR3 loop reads CASTRVGGTGNTIYF. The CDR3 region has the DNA TGTGCCAGCACCCGCGTAGGGGGGACTGGAAACACCATATATTTT.

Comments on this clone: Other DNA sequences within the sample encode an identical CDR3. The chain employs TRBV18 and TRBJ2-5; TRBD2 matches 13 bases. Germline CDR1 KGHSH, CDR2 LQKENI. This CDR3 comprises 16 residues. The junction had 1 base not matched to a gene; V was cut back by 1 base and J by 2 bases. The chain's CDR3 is CASSPRTSGGQETQYF. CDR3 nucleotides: TGTGCCAGCTCACCACGGACTAGCGGGGGACAAGAGACCCAGTACTTC.